This T cell receptor (beta chain) was sequenced during a study of beta chain features in type 1 diabetes. Turning to the study itself: Age, gender and cell yields were similar between patients and healthy donors.

The junction had 7 bases not matched to a gene; V was cut back by 1 base and J by 10 bases. Per germline, CDR1 SGHTA and CDR2 FQGNSA. The CDR3 totals 14 residues. Comment on this clone: The antigen is undetermined.

Reverse transcription of all isolated RNA meant that expressed TCRB transcripts were sequenced. An average near 3.57 million reads came from naive, central memory and regulatory T cell samples. TCRdb's copy holds only in-frame clones and misses some; the assay was immunoSEQ multiplex PCR. The sample contains about 360,000 clones, over 9.5% of which appear only once. Study-level results: Possibly, sequencing cDNA over-represented cells that had high TCR expression levels. It was among patients, rather than healthy donors, that naive, central memory and Treg TCRB repertoires appeared more similar.

This receptor was identified in a young man in good health. The sample comprised naive CD4+ T cells from blood. The chain joins TRBV7-2 to TRBJ2-1; 7 bases map to TRBD1. The CDR3 nucleotides are TGTGCCAGCAGCTTAGAGGGGGCGATAGGGGAGCAGTTCTTC. Amino acids: CASSLEGAIGEQFF.